These 25 T cell receptor beta chains were all obtained from the same sample, sequenced in a study of OX40 agonist ivuxolimab in advanced cancers. TCRdb's table, derived via immunoSEQ multiplex PCR, lists solely in-frame clones and lacks some. The sample contains around 47,000 clones, 80% of which appear only once. The sample was CD4+ or CD8+ T cells sorted from blood, taken in a trial of the OX40 agonist ivuxolimab. These receptors were taken from an adult with an advanced solid tumor such as melanoma, head and neck, liver or kidney cancer.

This clone appeared a few times. The chain couples TRBV11-2 to TRBJ1-6; tentatively, D is TRBD1 (6 bases). V lost 2 bases and J 6 bases, leaving 17 bases between the germline ends. The germline CDR1 and CDR2 sequences are SGHAT and FQNNGV. This CDR3 is 17 amino acids long. For the CDR3, the DNA is TGTGCCAGCAGCTTAATGTTGAGGGGGGGAGGTAATTCACCCCTCCACTTT. This codes for CASSLMLRGGGNSPLHF.

The chain couples TRBV25-1 to TRBJ1-1, with D unclear. The CDR3 is 13 amino acids. Per germline, CDR1 MGHDK and CDR2 SYGVNS. V gave up 6 bases and J gave up 4 bases, with 12 bases separating them. This chain's CDR3 is CASRRGGSTEAFF. The CDR3 region has the DNA TGTGCCAGCAGACGGGGAGGAAGCACTGAAGCTTTCTTT. Using reference TRBV25-1 and TRBJ1-1 for the parts outside the CDR3, the full variable domain is EADIYQTPRYLVIGTGKKITLECSQTMGHDKMYWYQQDPGMELHLIHYSYGVNSTEKGDLSSESTVSRIRTEHFPLTLESARPSHTSQYLCASRRGGSTEAFFGQGTRLTVV.

The chain combines TRBV6-1 with TRBJ1-5, with D hard to call. Trimming shortened V by 3 bases and J by 0 bases, and 9 bases separated the two germline ends. The CDR3 is made up of 15 amino acids. Germline V gene lookup returns CDR1 MNHNS and CDR2 SASEGT. The CDR3 region is CASSDRLNSNQPQHF. CDR3 sequence (DNA): TGTGCCAGCAGTGACAGGTTAAATAGCAATCAGCCCCAGCATTTT.

V and J are TRBV18 and TRBJ1-1; possibly TRBD1 for D (5 bases). The CDR3 sequence is 13 residues long. Germline CDR1 KGHSH, CDR2 LQKENI. Trimming took off 6 bases at V and 6 bases at J, with 14 bases between the two ends. CDR3 in DNA: TGTGCCAGCTCTAACCAGAGACAGCCTGAAGCTTTCTTT. Amino acid sequence: CASSNQRQPEAFF.

This clone was seen more than once but under ten times. CDR3 sequence reads: CASGDVRVSPLHF. The CDR3 DNA follows: TGTGCCAGCGGGGACGTGAGAGTATCACCCCTCCACTTT. This chain links TRBV28 with TRBJ1-6; D is possibly TRBD1 (5 bases). Trimming took off 8 bases at V and 10 bases at J, with 15 bases between the two ends. CDR1 and CDR2 from the germline V gene are MDHEN and SYDVKM. This CDR3 contains 13 residues.

This clone has more than one count but fewer than ten. The V and J genes are TRBV19 and TRBJ2-2; D remains unclear. Looked up from germline, CDR1 is LNHDA and CDR2 is SQIVND (reference sequence). The CDR3 consists of 14 residues. Trimming removed 2 bases from V and 7 bases from J, with 11 bases in between. The CDR3 nucleotides are TGTGCCAGTAGTATAAATTTTAATGGCGGGGAGCTGTTTTTT. This gives the protein CASSINFNGGELFF. The full variable domain, in which reference TRBV19 and TRBJ2-2 provide the parts outside the CDR3, is DGGITQSPKYLFRKEGQNVTLSCEQNLNHDAMYWYRQDPGQGLRLIYYSQIVNDFQKGDIAEGYSVSREKKESFPLTVTSAQKNPTAFYLCASSINFNGGELFFGEGSRLTVL.

Only a few counts were recorded for this clone. The rearrangement links TRBV6-1 to TRBJ1-4; perhaps TRBD1 as D (5 bases). The CDR3 extends over 16 amino acids. V lost 1 base and J 5 bases, leaving 14 bases between the germline ends. The V gene's germline CDR1 is MNHNS and CDR2 SASEGT. The CDR3 reads CASSEGGGTPNEKLFF. The CDR3 bases are TGTGCCAGCAGTGAAGGGGGCGGCACTCCGAATGAAAAACTGTTTTTT.

The chain employs TRBV6-5 and TRBJ2-3; no definite D call. The CDR3 has 16 residues. CDR1 and CDR2 from the germline V gene are MNHEY and SVGAGI. Trimming cost V 2 bases and J 0 bases, with 12 bases left between them. CDR3 protein: CASSYLGSTSTDTQYF. Here the CDR3 DNA reads TGTGCCAGCAGTTACCTAGGGTCAACTAGCACAGATACGCAGTATTTT.

The chain combines TRBV5-4 with TRBJ2-2, with a weak D call TRBD1 (5 bases). This CDR3 is 16 amino acids long. The V end lost 0 bases, the J end lost 5 bases, and 14 bases lay between the germline ends. Germline-derived CDR1 and CDR2 are SGHNT and YYREEE (reference sequence). CDR3 amino acids: CASSLGQRTRTGELFF. DNA of the CDR3: TGTGCCAGCAGCTTGGGACAGCGAACAAGGACCGGGGAGCTGTTTTTT.

V usage is TRBV7-2 and J usage is TRBJ1-1; D possibly corresponds to TRBD1 (5 bases). The V and J ends lost 6 bases and 4 bases respectively, with 15 bases between them. The CDR3 spans 14 residues. Germline assignment: CDR1 SGHTA and CDR2 FQGNSA. CDR3 nucleotide sequence: TGTGCCAGCAGTCGAAGCCGGAGGGGCACTGAAGCTTTCTTT. This encodes CASSRSRRGTEAFF.

This clone was detected only once. This chain connects TRBV7-3 to TRBJ2-3; 10 bases are shared with TRBD1. Looked up from germline, CDR1 is SGHTA and CDR2 is FQGTGA. The CDR3 covers 14 residues. J gave up 4 bases and V 8 bases, and 6 bases lay outside the gene matches. The CDR3 loop reads CASGRDRGADTQYF. The CDR3 bases are TGTGCCAGCGGCCGGGACAGGGGCGCAGATACGCAGTATTTT.

The CDR3, as DNA: TGCGCCAGCAGTGAGCCGGGACTAGCTGGTGAGCAGTTCTTC. Protein sequence: CASSEPGLAGEQFF. V usage is TRBV10-1 and J usage is TRBJ2-1; 9 positions agree with TRBD2. The CDR3 is 14 amino acids. Germline assignment: CDR1 WNHNN and CDR2 SYGVQD (reference sequence). V shed 2 bases and J 9 bases; nucleotides not matched to a gene: 5.

This chain connects TRBV4-3 to TRBJ1-1; D gene ambiguous. Trimming removed 1 base at V and 1 base at J, with 13 bases between. This CDR3 is 16 amino acids long. Germline CDR1 reads LGHNA; CDR2 reads YSLEER. CDR3 in amino acids: CASSQGLQLANTEAFF. In DNA form, the CDR3 reads TGCGCCAGCAGCCAAGGACTTCAACTTGCGAACACTGAAGCTTTCTTT.

The chain joins TRBV10-1 to TRBJ1-1; TRBD1 matches at 8 bases. Looked up from germline, CDR1 is WNHNN and CDR2 is SYGVQD (reference sequence). V was pared by 0 bases and J by 9 bases, with 3 bases of the junction left unmatched. The CDR3 runs 13 residues. The CDR3 is CASSESGRGQAFF. The DNA for the CDR3 is TGCGCCAGCAGTGAGTCAGGCAGGGGGCAAGCTTTCTTT.

This clone was counted only a few times. CDR3 bases: TGTGCCAGCAGTGGGGGGATTGGGAAGACCGGGGAGCTGTTTTTT. Translation: CASSGGIGKTGELFF. This rearrangement joins TRBV2 to TRBJ2-2; possibly TRBD1 or TRBD2 for D (5 bases each). CDR1 is SNHLY, CDR2 FYNNEI, per germline. V gave up 4 bases and J gave up 5 bases, with 14 bases separating them. The length of the CDR3 is 15 residues.

This clone has just one count. The chain has TRBV6-5 and TRBJ2-7; unclear D gene. The CDR3 sequence is 13 residues long. V lost 6 bases and J lost 7, with 16 bases in between. Germline V gives CDR1 MNHEY, CDR2 SVGAGI. The CDR3 here is CASSHGVSAEQYF. CDR3 nucleotides: TGTGCCAGCAGCCACGGTGTATCCGCGGAGCAGTACTTC.

The rearrangement uses TRBV29-1 and TRBJ1-1; 9 bases are a match to TRBD1. The ends lost 3 bases at V and 1 base at J; junction bases unmatched: 6. The germline V gene encodes CDR1 SQVTM and CDR2 ANQGSEA. The CDR3 length is 15 residues. The CDR3 DNA reads TGCAGCGTTGAGAGGGGGACAGGGAAGAACACTGAAGCTTTCTTT. Protein sequence: CSVERGTGKNTEAFF.

This clone was picked up a small number of times. This chain uses TRBV5-4 with TRBJ1-2, with D possibly TRBD1 on 5 matching bases. The CDR3 spans 19 residues. Trimming cost V 0 bases and J 1 base, with 22 bases left between them. Germline V gene data show CDR1 as SGHNT and CDR2 as YYREEE (reference sequence). CDR3 coding DNA: TGTGCCAGCAGCTTGGTTATCGGGGCCGGAGTCTTACGTAACTATGGCTACACCTTC. Translating gives CASSLVIGAGVLRNYGYTF. The whole variable domain, remainder taken from reference TRBV5-4 and TRBJ1-2, is ETGVTQSPTHLIKTRGQQVTLRCSSQSGHNTVSWYQQALGQGPQFIFQYYREEENGRGNFPPRFSGLQFPNYSSELNVNALELDDSALYLCASSLVIGAGVLRNYGYTFGSGTRLTVV.

The chain carries TRBV7-2 and TRBJ2-3; 7 bases map to TRBD2. Germline V gene data show CDR1 as SGHTA and CDR2 as FQGNSA. CDR3 size: 15 residues. V was pared by 7 bases and J by 2 bases, with 9 bases of the junction left unmatched. CDR3 sequence (DNA): TGTGCCAGCACTCCGGCTAGCGGTTTCACAGATACGCAGTATTTT. This gives the protein CASTPASGFTDTQYF.

This clone was observed a few times. This chain uses TRBV19 with TRBJ1-1; the D gene is possibly TRBD1 (5 bases). The V end lost 6 bases, the J end lost 8 bases, and 13 bases lay between the germline ends. Germline V gene data show CDR1 as LNHDA and CDR2 as SQIVND (reference sequence). This CDR3 is built from 12 residues. As DNA, the CDR3 is TGTGCCAGTAGCAAGACCAGGGTCGAAGCTTTCTTT. Protein product: CASSKTRVEAFF.

The chain joins TRBV5-4 to TRBJ2-5; TRBD2 matches at 13 bases. This CDR3 has 17 residues. Germline V CDR1 and CDR2: SGHNT, YYREEE (reference sequence). V lost 4 bases, J lost 1 base, and 7 bases stayed unmatched. The CDR3 region is CASSTGTSGIGQETQYF. The CDR3 DNA reads as TGTGCCAGCAGCACCGGGACTAGCGGGATTGGCCAAGAGACCCAGTACTTC.

The chain combines TRBV14 with TRBJ2-7, with 10 bases that match TRBD1. The CDR3 covers 18 residues. J was trimmed by 2 bases and V by 4 bases; bases with no gene match: 14. Germline V gene lookup returns CDR1 SGHDN and CDR2 FVKESK. The CDR3 spells CASSPLGTGATKAYEQYF. In nucleotides, the CDR3 is TGTGCCAGCAGCCCTCTCGGGACAGGGGCCACCAAAGCCTACGAGCAGTACTTC.

This clone occurred once. The chain recombines TRBV7-2 with TRBJ1-5, with D unclear. The CDR3 consists of 14 residues. The germline V and J ends were trimmed by 0 bases and 4 bases, with 7 bases remaining between them. Germline V lookup: CDR1 SGHTA, CDR2 FQGNSA. The CDR3 loop is CASSLAMGNQPQHF. CDR3 coding DNA: TGTGCCAGCAGCTTAGCGATGGGGAATCAGCCCCAGCATTTT.

CDR3 loop: CASSMTGAKAGYTF. The CDR3 DNA is TGTGCCAGCAGTATGACAGGTGCCAAAGCCGGCTACACCTTC. The chain employs TRBV25-1 and TRBJ1-2; possibly TRBD1 for D (6 bases). There are 14 residues in the CDR3. Germline V CDR1 and CDR2: MGHDK, SYGVNS. With 5 bases removed from V and 8 bases from J, the gap between germline ends came to 18 bases.

This clone was counted once. The rearrangement links TRBV5-1 to TRBJ2-7; 14 bases are shared with TRBD2. Germline CDR1 is SGHRS and CDR2 is YFSETQ. The V and J ends lost 0 bases and 3 bases, in that order; junction bases with no gene match: 8. The CDR3 covers 18 residues. CDR3 DNA: TGCGCCAGCAGCTTGGGGACTAGCGGGAGGTCTTCTTTCTACGAGCAGTACTTC. Amino acids: CASSLGTSGRSSFYEQYF.